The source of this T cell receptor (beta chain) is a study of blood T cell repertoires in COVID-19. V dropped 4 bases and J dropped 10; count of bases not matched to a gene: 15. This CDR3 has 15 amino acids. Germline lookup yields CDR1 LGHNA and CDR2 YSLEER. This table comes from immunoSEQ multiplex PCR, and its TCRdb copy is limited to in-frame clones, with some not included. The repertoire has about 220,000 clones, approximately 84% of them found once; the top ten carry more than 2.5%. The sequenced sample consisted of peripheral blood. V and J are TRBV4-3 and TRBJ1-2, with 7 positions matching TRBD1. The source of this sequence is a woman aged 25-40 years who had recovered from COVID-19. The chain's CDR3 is CASSRFRGLRYTYTF. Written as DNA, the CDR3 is TGCGCCAGCAGCCGATTCAGGGGGTTACGTTATACCTACACCTTC.